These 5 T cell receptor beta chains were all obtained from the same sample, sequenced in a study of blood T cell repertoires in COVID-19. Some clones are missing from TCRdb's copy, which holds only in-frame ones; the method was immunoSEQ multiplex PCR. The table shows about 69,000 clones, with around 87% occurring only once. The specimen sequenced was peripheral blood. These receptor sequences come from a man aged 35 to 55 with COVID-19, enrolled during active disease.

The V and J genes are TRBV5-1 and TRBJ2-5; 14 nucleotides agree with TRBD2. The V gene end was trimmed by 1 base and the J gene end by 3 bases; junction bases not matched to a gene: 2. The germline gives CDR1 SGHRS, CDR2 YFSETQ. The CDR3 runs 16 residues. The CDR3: CASSLSGLAGEETQYF. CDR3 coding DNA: TGCGCCAGCAGCTTGTCGGGACTAGCGGGGGAAGAGACCCAGTACTTC.

The CDR3 loop is CASSQRENTEAFF. CDR3 sequence (DNA): TGCGCCAGCAGCCAACGGGAGAACACTGAAGCTTTCTTT. V usage is TRBV4-1 and J usage is TRBJ1-1; unclear D gene. Germline CDR1 reads MGHRA; CDR2 reads YSYEKL. The CDR3 consists of 13 residues. Between the trimmed V and J ends, which lost 2 bases and 1 base, there was a span of 5 bases.

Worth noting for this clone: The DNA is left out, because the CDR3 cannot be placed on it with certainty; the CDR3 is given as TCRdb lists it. CDR3 amino acids: CASSTSTGTTDTQYF. The chain combines TRBV28 with TRBJ2-3; TRBD1 is the table's D call, not checked against the DNA. The CDR3 is 15 amino acids in total, end residues counted. Germline V gene lookup returns CDR1 MDHEN and CDR2 SYDVKM.

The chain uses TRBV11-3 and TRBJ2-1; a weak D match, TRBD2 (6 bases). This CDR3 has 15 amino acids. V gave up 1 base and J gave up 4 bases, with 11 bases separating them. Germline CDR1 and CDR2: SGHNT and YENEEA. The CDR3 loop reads CASSLGRGLYNEQFF. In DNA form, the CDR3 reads TGTGCCAGCAGCTTAGGAAGGGGACTTTACAATGAGCAGTTCTTC.

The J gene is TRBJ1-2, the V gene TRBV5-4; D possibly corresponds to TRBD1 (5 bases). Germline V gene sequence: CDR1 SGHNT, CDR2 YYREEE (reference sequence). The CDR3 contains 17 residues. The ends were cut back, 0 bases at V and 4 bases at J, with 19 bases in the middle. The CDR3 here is CASSLEGDYLRPYGYTF. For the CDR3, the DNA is TGTGCCAGCAGCTTGGAAGGGGACTACCTTCGTCCCTATGGCTACACCTTC.